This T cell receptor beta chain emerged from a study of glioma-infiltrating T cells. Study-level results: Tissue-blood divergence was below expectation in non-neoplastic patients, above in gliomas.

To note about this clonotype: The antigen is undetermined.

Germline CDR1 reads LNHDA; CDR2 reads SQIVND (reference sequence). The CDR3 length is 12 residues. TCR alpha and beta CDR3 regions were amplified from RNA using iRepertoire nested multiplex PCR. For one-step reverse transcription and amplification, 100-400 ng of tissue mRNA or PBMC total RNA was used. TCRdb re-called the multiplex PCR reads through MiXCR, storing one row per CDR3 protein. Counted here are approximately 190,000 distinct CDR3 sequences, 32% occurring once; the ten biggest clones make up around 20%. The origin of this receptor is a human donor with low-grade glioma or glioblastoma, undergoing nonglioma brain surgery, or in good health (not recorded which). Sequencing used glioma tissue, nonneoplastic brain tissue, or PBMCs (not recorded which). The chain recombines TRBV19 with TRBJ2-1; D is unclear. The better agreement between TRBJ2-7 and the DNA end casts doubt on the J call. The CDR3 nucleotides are TGTGCCAGTAGTGGATCACCATACGAGCAGTACTTC. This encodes CASSGSPYEQYF.